Below are 30 T cell receptor beta chains sequenced from a single sample in a study of glioma-infiltrating T cells after dendritic cell vaccination (dated by TCRdb to the mid-2010s). The library was generated by the immunoSEQ multiplex PCR assay. TCRdb provides this immuneACCESS table in a form limited to in-frame rearrangements. Some clones are lacking; in checked studies, under half of them reflect an unresolved V gene, and why the rest are absent is not known. This sample comprises approximately 50,000 clones, around 89% of them detected only once. Around 5% of the sample is held by the ten biggest clonotypes. According to the study, the label for this sample's time point signals: after dendritic cell vaccination, including at tumor progression/relapse. Sequencing used blood, obtained after dendritic cell vaccination. The receptors were sampled from a human donor with glioblastoma.

The rearrangement uses TRBV28 and TRBJ2-4; the D is unclear. This CDR3 contains 12 residues. Germline V gene data show CDR1 as MDHEN and CDR2 as SYDVKM. V lost 3 bases and J 8 bases, leaving 8 bases between the germline ends. DNA for the CDR3: TGTGCCAGCAGTTTCGGTGGTGACATTCAGTACTTC. As protein: CASSFGGDIQYF.

The chain carries TRBV28 and TRBJ2-7; D is possibly TRBD1 (5 bases). Germline loops: CDR1 MDHEN, CDR2 SYDVKM. The CDR3 runs to 13 residues. Trimming took off 3 bases at V and 2 bases at J, with 8 bases between the two ends. Written as DNA, the CDR3 is TGTGCCAGCAGTTTGGCAGGGACCTACGAGCAGTACTTC. Its translation is CASSLAGTYEQYF.

The chain recombines TRBV7-9 with TRBJ1-5, with 7 bases matching TRBD1. This CDR3 has 14 residues. Germline trimming cut 6 bases from V and 5 bases from J; bases unmatched to any gene: 7. Germline V gene data show CDR1 as SEHNR and CDR2 as FQNEAQ (reference sequence). The CDR3 protein is CASSLGQPHQPQHF. CDR3 bases: TGTGCCAGCAGTTTGGGACAGCCTCATCAGCCCCAGCATTTT.

The chain carries TRBV21-1 and TRBJ2-3; the table's TRBD2 call for D was not verified on the DNA. TRBV21-1 is a recognized pseudogene. CDR3 length: 17 amino acids. CDR3 loop: CASSNEGPGSSTDTQYF. CDR3 DNA: TGTGCCAGCAGCAATGAGGGTCCGGGATCATCCACAGATACGCAGTATTTT.

The chain combines TRBV19 with TRBJ2-3; 7 bases map to TRBD2. The CDR3 is made up of 16 amino acids. The germline V gene has CDR1 LNHDA and CDR2 SQIVND (reference sequence). With V trimmed by 5 bases and J by 6 bases, 14 bases remained unmatched. CDR3 sequence reads: CASSFRPGLRLDTQYF. CDR3 DNA sequence: TGTGCCAGTAGTTTCCGCCCGGGACTAAGGCTTGATACGCAGTATTTT. The whole variable domain, filled in from reference TRBV19 and TRBJ2-3, reads DGGITQSPKYLFRKEGQNVTLSCEQNLNHDAMYWYRQDPGQGLRLIYYSQIVNDFQKGDIAEGYSVSREKKESFPLTVTSAQKNPTAFYLCASSFRPGLRLDTQYFGPGTRLTVL.

The rearrangement uses TRBV4-2 and TRBJ1-4, with D possibly TRBD1 on 5 matching bases. The CDR3 length is 14 residues. Trimming pared 5 bases from V and 5 bases from J, leaving 12 bases between. In germline, CDR1 is LGHNA, CDR2 YNFKEQ. CDR3 coding DNA: TGTGCCAGCAGCACCGGGACTGCGAATGAAAAACTGTTTTTT. Translating it yields CASSTGTANEKLFF.

The V gene is TRBV15, the J gene TRBJ1-2; a possible D gene is TRBD1 (5 bases). Germline CDR1 is LNHNV and CDR2 is YYDKDF (reference sequence). Deletions cut 0 bases from V and 5 bases from J, with 10 bases between. The CDR3 covers 14 residues. The CDR3 protein is CATSRDRATYGYTF. In DNA form, the CDR3 reads TGTGCCACCAGCAGAGACAGGGCAACGTATGGCTACACCTTC. The full variable domain, its missing parts supplied by reference TRBV15 and TRBJ1-2, is DAMVIQNPRYQVTQFGKPVTLSCSQTLNHNVMYWYQQKSSQAPKLLFHYYDKDFNNEADTPDNFQSRRPNTSFCFLDIRSPGLGDTAMYLCATSRDRATYGYTFGSGTRLTVV.

This clone has more than one count but fewer than ten. The chain uses TRBV6-4 and TRBJ2-2; D not certain. V was pared by 0 bases and J by 5 bases, with 4 bases between. Germline V lookup: CDR1 MRHNA, CDR2 SNTAGT. CDR3 length equals 13 residues. The CDR3 region has the DNA TGTGCCAGCAGTGACTCTGAGACCGGGGAGCTGTTTTTT. Protein: CASSDSETGELFF.

The chain links TRBV7-9 to TRBJ2-1; TRBD2 is a possible D gene (6 bases). The CDR3 extends over 15 amino acids. Trimming left V 5 bases short and J 0 bases short, with 11 bases between. Germline lookup yields CDR1 SEHNR and CDR2 FQNEAQ (reference sequence). The CDR3 is CASSKLAGSYNEQFF. The DNA of the CDR3 is TGTGCCAGCAGCAAACTAGCAGGCTCCTACAATGAGCAGTTCTTC.

This chain connects TRBV30 to TRBJ2-5; TRBD2 matches 14 bases. Germline V gene sequence: CDR1 GTSNPN, CDR2 SVGIG (reference sequence). V dropped 0 bases and J dropped 6; count of bases not matched to a gene: 6. The CDR3 has 16 residues. CDR3 bases: TGTGCCTGGAGTGTTGGGACTAGCGGGAGTATTAAGACCCAGTACTTC. Amino acid sequence: CAWSVGTSGSIKTQYF.

The gene calls are TRBV7-9 and TRBJ2-2; TRBD1 might be the D (6 bases). The V gene's germline CDR1 is SEHNR and CDR2 FQNEAQ (reference sequence). This CDR3 region has 15 residues. Trimming pared 4 bases from V and 6 bases from J, leaving 15 bases between. CDR3 loop: CASSWAGVYAGELFF. The CDR3 DNA reads as TGTGCCAGCAGCTGGGCAGGGGTTTATGCCGGGGAGCTGTTTTTT.

The chain uses TRBV2 and TRBJ2-5; 10 bases align to TRBD1. From germline, CDR1 is SNHLY and CDR2 FYNNEI. With V trimmed by 4 bases and J by 1 base, 6 bases remained unmatched. The CDR3 has 16 amino acids. The chain's CDR3 is CASSGGTGVTQETQYF. DNA of the CDR3: TGTGCCAGCAGTGGGGGGACAGGGGTTACCCAAGAGACCCAGTACTTC.

The chain joins TRBV28 to TRBJ2-3, with a weak D call TRBD1 (6 bases). The CDR3 is 17 amino acids. Trimming stripped 7 bases from V and 4 bases from J, with 24 bases between. Germline V gene lookup returns CDR1 MDHEN and CDR2 SYDVKM. The CDR3 protein is CASTPTKGRGESDTQYF. CDR3 DNA sequence: TGTGCCAGCACCCCGACCAAAGGCAGGGGAGAGTCAGATACGCAGTATTTT.

This clone was observed once. V is TRBV13 and J is TRBJ1-4; D not resolved. Trimming removed 2 bases at V and 2 bases at J, with 12 bases between. Germline CDR1 PRHDT, CDR2 FYEKMQ (reference sequence). This CDR3 region has 16 residues. The CDR3 nucleotides read TGTGCCAGCAGCTTAAGGAGCACTGGGACTAATGAAAAACTGTTTTTT. Protein product: CASSLRSTGTNEKLFF.

The chain has TRBV9 and TRBJ2-7, with TRBD1 as a possible D gene (5 bases). Trimming left V 0 bases short and J 5 bases short, with 6 bases between. The length of the CDR3 is 12 residues. The V gene's germline CDR1 is SGDLS and CDR2 YYNGEE. The CDR3 spells CASSVGGNEQYF. The CDR3 DNA sequence: TGTGCCAGCAGCGTAGGGGGCAACGAGCAGTACTTC.

In its sample, this clone was seen a few times. This chain connects TRBV10-3 to TRBJ2-7; 10 nucleotides align to TRBD1. The junction had 8 bases not matched to a gene; V was cut back by 10 bases and J by 2 bases. Germline CDR1 reads ENHRY; CDR2 reads SYGVKD. This CDR3 has 14 residues. Here the CDR3 DNA reads TGTGCCAGCAGGGACAGGGGCAGACCCTACGAGCAGTACTTC. Residues: CASRDRGRPYEQYF.

This clone has just one count. The chain employs TRBV19 and TRBJ1-2; possibly TRBD1 for D (6 bases). The CDR3 extends over 14 amino acids. Between the trimmed V and J ends, which lost 6 bases and 2 bases, there was a span of 13 bases. The germline CDR1 and CDR2 sequences are LNHDA and SQIVND (reference sequence). CDR3 region: CASSNRDKNYGYTF. The CDR3 DNA reads as TGTGCCAGTAGCAACCGGGACAAGAACTATGGCTACACCTTC.

CDR3 residues: CASSVVGSFGEQFF. CDR3 in DNA: TGTGCCAGCAGCGTAGTCGGGAGTTTTGGTGAGCAGTTCTTC. The chain has TRBV9 and TRBJ2-1; possible D gene TRBD2, 6 bases. Germline CDR1 SGDLS, CDR2 YYNGEE. This CDR3 comprises 14 residues. V lost 0 bases, J lost 9 bases, and 13 bases lay in between.

This chain uses TRBV16 with TRBJ2-7; 7 bases line up with TRBD1. From germline, CDR1 is KGHSY and CDR2 FQNENV. The CDR3 is 16 amino acids. V gave up 3 bases and J gave up 5 bases; unmatched junction bases: 13. The CDR3 DNA is TGTGCCAGCAGCCACAAACTGACAGGGATCAACCACGAGCAGTACTTC. Residues: CASSHKLTGINHEQYF.

This chain connects TRBV7-9 to TRBJ1-2, with a weak D call TRBD1 (6 bases). V gave up 1 base and J gave up 4 bases, with 10 bases separating them. The CDR3 has 14 residues. Germline loops: CDR1 SEHNR, CDR2 FQNEAQ (reference sequence). The CDR3 region is CASSLGTEGYGYTF. CDR3 in DNA: TGTGCCAGCAGCTTAGGGACAGAGGGCTATGGCTACACCTTC.

This sequence joins TRBV19 and TRBJ1-5, with D possibly being TRBD1 (5 bases). V dropped 4 bases and J dropped 0 bases, with 13 bases sitting between them. This CDR3 comprises 16 residues. Per the germline V gene, CDR1 is LNHDA and CDR2 is SQIVND (reference sequence). The CDR3 protein is CASSKIDRFSNQPQHF. The CDR3 DNA sequence: TGTGCCAGTAGTAAAATTGACAGATTTAGCAATCAGCCCCAGCATTTT. The variable domain in full, with the rest retrieved from reference TRBV19 and TRBJ1-5, is DGGITQSPKYLFRKEGQNVTLSCEQNLNHDAMYWYRQDPGQGLRLIYYSQIVNDFQKGDIAEGYSVSREKKESFPLTVTSAQKNPTAFYLCASSKIDRFSNQPQHFGDGTRLSIL.

V and J are TRBV28 and TRBJ1-2; 7 bases line up with TRBD1. The V segment lost 5 bases and the J segment 4 bases; nucleotides outside the gene matches: 7. The CDR3 consists of 14 residues. Per germline, CDR1 MDHEN and CDR2 SYDVKM. CDR3: CASSRDQGGYGYTF. In DNA, the CDR3 is TGTGCCAGCAGTCGCGACCAGGGGGGCTATGGCTACACCTTC.

This chain links TRBV7-2 with TRBJ2-5, with D possibly being TRBD2 (6 bases). Trimming took 5 bases from V and 9 from J, leaving 10 bases between them. The germline CDR1 and CDR2 sequences are SGHTA and FQGNSA. The CDR3 extends over 11 amino acids. The CDR3 nucleotides are TGTGCCAGCAGCCCAGGCGGGGCCCAGTACTTC. Its translation is CASSPGGAQYF.

This chain connects TRBV10-3 to TRBJ1-2; weak D call: TRBD1 (6 bases). V lost 4 bases, J lost 2 bases, and 14 bases lay in between. Per the germline V gene, CDR1 is ENHRY and CDR2 is SYGVKD. This CDR3 comprises 15 residues. The CDR3 spells CAISGRPGANYGYTF. CDR3 sequence (DNA): TGTGCCATCAGTGGTCGGCCAGGGGCGAACTATGGCTACACCTTC.

The J gene is TRBJ1-1, the V gene TRBV5-1; no reliable D call. Trimming cost V 2 bases and J 3 bases, with 11 bases left between them. Germline assignment: CDR1 SGHRS and CDR2 YFSETQ. This CDR3 contains 14 residues. The CDR3 here is CASSFLSADTEAFF. The CDR3 DNA reads as TGCGCCAGCAGCTTTCTTAGCGCTGACACTGAAGCTTTCTTT.

The rearrangement links TRBV27 to TRBJ2-1, with 7 bases that match TRBD1. J was trimmed by 8 bases and V by 2 bases; bases with no gene match: 9. The length of the CDR3 is 15 residues. Looked up from germline, CDR1 is MNHEY and CDR2 is SMNVEV (reference sequence). The CDR3, as DNA: TGTGCCAGCAGTTTACCCCGGACAGGCACCGATGAGCAGTTCTTC. It encodes CASSLPRTGTDEQFF.

The chain carries TRBV5-3 and TRBJ1-3, with a tentative D call TRBD1 (6 bases). TRBV5-3 is identified as an open reading frame with a role that is uncertain. V was shortened by 9 bases and J by 4 bases, with 17 bases between the two germline ends. The CDR3 is made up of 14 amino acids. Here the CDR3 reads CAMRGASWGNTIYF. The CDR3 region has the DNA TGTGCCATGCGGGGGGCGAGTTGGGGAAACACCATATATTTT.

This chain links TRBV7-9 with TRBJ1-1; 9 bases map to TRBD1. Trimming cost V 0 bases and J 10 bases; bases outside gene matches: 9. In germline, CDR1 is SEHNR, CDR2 FQNEAQ (reference sequence). The CDR3 extends over 15 amino acids. The CDR3 protein is CASSLAGTGWSGAFF. CDR3 in DNA: TGTGCCAGCAGCTTAGCCGGGACAGGGTGGTCCGGAGCTTTCTTT.

V and J are TRBV9 and TRBJ2-1; 10 nucleotides line up with TRBD2. Germline V lookup: CDR1 SGDLS, CDR2 YYNGEE. This CDR3 is 15 amino acids long. J gave up 6 bases and V 3 bases, and 6 bases lay outside the gene matches. CDR3 residues: CASSGFWTSGNEQFF. The CDR3 region has the DNA TGTGCCAGCAGCGGATTTTGGACTAGCGGCAATGAGCAGTTCTTC.

This sequence joins TRBV7-2 and TRBJ2-1, with 11 bases identical to TRBD2. Germline V gene data show CDR1 as SGHTA and CDR2 as FQGNSA. The trim removed 5 bases at V and 5 bases at J, leaving 8 bases unmatched. This CDR3 is built from 16 residues. The CDR3 region has the DNA TGTGCCAGCAGCAGACTAGCGGGAACCAACCACAATGAGCAGTTCTTC. It codes for CASSRLAGTNHNEQFF.